This is a list of T cell receptor beta chains from one sample in a study of beta chain features in type 1 diabetes. Assay used: immunoSEQ multiplex PCR; TCRdb lists only in-frame clones, some missing. The table records about 180,000 clones, 10% to 15% of them present only once. The sample consisted of central memory CD4+ T cells from blood. Receptors originate from a woman aged 18-29 years in good health. The CDR3 runs from the conserved cysteine through the conserved F or W. The order of the fields is clone size, V gene, D gene, J gene, CDR3 DNA, CDR3 protein. D genes are given only for firm matches. Clone sizes are given selectively: once, few, many, or a class where the clone is expanded.

>few|TRBV20-1|NA|TRBJ2-7
TGCAGCGTACAGGGAACCTACGAGCAGTACTTC
CSVQGTYEQYF
>few|TRBV7-2|TRBD1|TRBJ1-5
TGTGCCAGCAGCCCGGGACAGGATAGTCAGCCCCAGCATTTT
CASSPGQDSQPQHF
>NA|TRBV7-3|TRBD2|TRBJ2-1
TGTGCCAGCAGCTTAAGAGCGGGAGAAAATGAGCAGTTCTTC
CASSLRAGENEQFF
>NA|TRBV5-8|TRBD1|TRBJ1-5
TGTGCCAGCAGCTTACCAGGGACCGAGACAGGGGGGAATCAGCCCCAGCATTTT
CASSLPGTETGGNQPQHF
>NA|TRBV30|TRBD1|TRBJ1-2
TGTGCCTGGATTCGAGGACAGGGGGCGGGGGGCTACACCTTC
CAWIRGQGAGGYTF
>few|TRBV30|NA|TRBJ2-1
TGTGCCTGGAGTAAGGGGAACAGGGACCATGAGCAGTTCTTC
CAWSKGNRDHEQFF
>NA|TRBV20-1|NA|TRBJ1-4
TGCGGAGGGTATTACAATGAAAAACTGTTTTTT
CGGYYNEKLFF
>few|TRBV29-1|NA|TRBJ1-2
TGCAGCGTTATATTAGGTGTTGGGGGCCAGGAAAACTATGGCTACACCTTC
CSVILGVGGQENYGYTF
>NA|TRBV15|NA|TRBJ1-5
TGTGCCACCAGCAGAGATGCCGGACAGAATAGCAATCAGCCCCAGCATTTT
CATSRDAGQNSNQPQHF
>many|TRBV7-9|NA|TRBJ2-1
TGTGCCAGCAGCTTCGAGCGGTACAATGAGCAGTTCTTC
CASSFERYNEQFF
>NA|TRBV18|NA|TRBJ1-2
TGTGCCAGCTCACGGATCTCGGGGGATGGCTACACCTTC
CASSRISGDGYTF
>few|TRBV28|TRBD2|TRBJ2-7
TGTGCCAGCAGTCCTCTCCGGGCTAGCGGGAGTTACGAGCAGTACTTC
CASSPLRASGSYEQYF
>few|TRBV4-2|TRBD1|TRBJ1-4
TGTGCCAGCAGCCAAGATGGGGACAGGTTGAATGAAAAACTGTTTTTT
CASSQDGDRLNEKLFF
>few|TRBV30|NA|TRBJ1-4
TGTGCCTGGAGTGTCTTTCTGGGGGCCTTTGATGAAAAACTGTTTTTT
CAWSVFLGAFDEKLFF
>few|TRBV5-1|NA|TRBJ2-5
TGCGCCAGCAGCTTTACGGGAGAGACCCAGTACTTC
CASSFTGETQYF
>few|TRBV6-1|NA|TRBJ2-1
TGTGCCAGCAGATCCCTAAACAATGAGCAGTTCTTC
CASRSLNNEQFF
>few|TRBV4-3|TRBD2|TRBJ2-1
TGCGCCAGCAGCCAAGATGCAGCGGGAGGAGGTGAGCAGTTCTTC
CASSQDAAGGGEQFF
>few|TRBV19|TRBD2|TRBJ2-1
TGTGCCAGTAGTATGTCACTAGCGGGAGGCTCCGGGGGGGAGCAGTTCTTC
CASSMSLAGGSGGEQFF
>NA|TRBV9|TRBD1|TRBJ2-5
TGTGCCAGCAGCGAACCCGGGACAGGGAAAGAGACCCAGTACTTC
CASSEPGTGKETQYF
>NA|TRBV7-9|NA|TRBJ2-5
TGTGCCAGCAGCTTGATGGGGGCCGGCCAAGAGACCCAGTACTTC
CASSLMGAGQETQYF
>NA|TRBV29-1|NA|TRBJ2-5
TGCAGCGCGGTTTCTGCGGTCCAAGAGACCCAGTACTTC
CSAVSAVQETQYF
>few|TRBV9|TRBD2|TRBJ2-5
TGTGCCAGCAGCGTAGGGAGCGGGAGTATCACAGGAGAGACCCAGTACTTC
CASSVGSGSITGETQYF
>NA|TRBV27|TRBD2|TRBJ2-7
TGTGCCAGCAGTTCACCAACTAGCGGGAGTCCCTACGAGCAGTACTTC
CASSSPTSGSPYEQYF
>NA|TRBV10-3|TRBD1|TRBJ2-1
TGTGCCATCAGTGCAGGGACAGCGGCGAGTGAGCAGTTCTTC
CAISAGTAASEQFF
>few|TRBV28|NA|TRBJ2-1
TGTGCCAGCAGTAGGACAGTTCTGAATGAGCAGTTCTTC
CASSRTVLNEQFF
>NA|TRBV5-1|TRBD2|TRBJ2-1
TGCGCCAGCAGCTTGGAGCGGGGTGGCGATGAGCAGTTCTTC
CASSLERGGDEQFF
>few|TRBV7-3|NA|TRBJ2-5
TGTGCCAGCAGCGGAGGAGCTCAAGAGACCCAGTACTTC
CASSGGAQETQYF
>few|TRBV4-2|TRBD1|TRBJ2-5
TGTGCCAGCAGCCAAGATCCGGGACAGGAGGAGACCCAGTACTTC
CASSQDPGQEETQYF
>few|TRBV18|NA|TRBJ2-1
TGTGCCAGCTCACCACCCTTGCGGCCTTCCTACAATGAGCAGTTCTTC
CASSPPLRPSYNEQFF
>NA|TRBV4-2|NA|TRBJ1-1
TGTGCCAGCAGCCCAGGGGACACTGAAGCTTTCTTT
CASSPGDTEAFF
>NA|TRBV2|NA|TRBJ2-6
TGTGCCAGCAGTGGGAGGAGGAGGGACAGATCCTCTGGGGCCAACGTCCTGACTTTC
CASSGRRRDRSSGANVLTF
>NA|TRBV30|NA|TRBJ1-5
TGTGCCTGGAGTGTCAGGGGAGATCAGCCCCAGCATTTT
CAWSVRGDQPQHF
>few|TRBV9|TRBD2|TRBJ2-1
TGTGCCAGCAGCCTCAGAAGCGGGAGTTCCTACAATGAGCAGTTCTTC
CASSLRSGSSYNEQFF
>NA|TRBV5-1|TRBD2|TRBJ2-1
TGCGCCAGCAGCTTCTTCCGACTAGCGGGAGGTGATAATGAGCAGTTCTTC
CASSFFRLAGGDNEQFF
>NA|TRBV28|NA|TRBJ2-1
TGTGCCAGCAGTCCCTACCCTACAGGGCTCTCCTACAATGAGCAGTTCTTC
CASSPYPTGLSYNEQFF
>few|TRBV9|TRBD1|TRBJ2-4
TGTGCCAGCAGCGTAGCTCTTGGGACAGGGTTGGGTAAAAACATTCAGTACTTC
CASSVALGTGLGKNIQYF
>NA|TRBV28|TRBD2|TRBJ2-1
TGTGCCAGCACTCAAGGACTAGCGGGGAACAATGAGCAGTTCTTC
CASTQGLAGNNEQFF
>few|TRBV5-1|TRBD1|TRBJ2-1
TGCGCCAGCAGCCGGCAGGGGGCCTACAATGAGCAGTTCTTC
CASSRQGAYNEQFF
>few|TRBV5-1|TRBD1|TRBJ1-1
TGCGCCAGCAGCTTGGGTGCAGGGGGATCGGCTGAAGCTTTCTTT
CASSLGAGGSAEAFF
>NA|TRBV9|NA|TRBJ2-7
TGTGCCAGCAGCGTAGGCCCCAATCAGGACTACGAGCAGTACTTC
CASSVGPNQDYEQYF
>NA|TRBV11-2|TRBD1|TRBJ2-1
TGTGCCAGCAGCTTTACCGGGGACAGGGCCGGTGAGCAGTTCTTC
CASSFTGDRAGEQFF
>NA|TRBV4-2|NA|TRBJ2-7
TGTGCCAGCAGCCGCCCCGGACGTAGGGGGACCTACGAGCAGTACTTC
CASSRPGRRGTYEQYF
>NA|TRBV7-3|TRBD2|TRBJ2-2
TGTGCCAGCAGCTTAGGACAAGCGGGAGTCACCGGGGAGCTGTTTTTT
CASSLGQAGVTGELFF
>NA|TRBV4-3|NA|TRBJ1-2
TGCGCCAGCAGCCAAAAAGGCTTCCCGGGAGGCTATGGCTACACCTTC
CASSQKGFPGGYGYTF